This T cell receptor (beta chain) was recovered during a study of T cells in Graves' hyperthyroidism and ophthalmopathy. This clonotype was observed at least ten times. CDR1 is SQVTM, CDR2 ANQGSEA, per germline. This CDR3 contains 16 residues. With V trimmed by 0 bases and J by 5 bases, 10 bases remained unmatched. The CDR3 regions of TCR beta were amplified from RNA transcripts. During a first-round RT-PCR of the TCR CDR3, the HTBI primer set was used. TCRdb redid the calling of the multiplex PCR reads with MiXCR, one entry per CDR3 protein. The data contain about 610,000 distinct CDR3 sequences, under 15% of them seen just once; the ten biggest clones take up around 4.5%.

This receptor was taken from a woman in her forties with Graves' ophthalmopathy. The sequencing input was blood. The chain links TRBV29-1 to TRBJ2-5, with 9 bases aligning to TRBD1. CDR3 in DNA: TGCAGCGTTGAAGATCCCCGGACAGGGGAGGGGGAGACCCAGTACTTC. Its translation: CSVEDPRTGEGETQYF.